This entry concerns a single TCR beta chain. This clonotype showed up just a few times. Which antigen it targets is not known. Per-base quality was not reported, and no clone a single base away is much larger than it. These data are taken from a study of patients and donors after allogeneic stem cell transplantation (dated by TCRdb to the early 2020s). Libraries were prepared through RT-PCR. Instrument used: NextSeq 550. TCRdb itself trimmed the public reads at Q25 with fastp, ran MiXCR and retained productive beta chains. Here each entry gathers all rows of one CDR3 protein and keeps the most common genes and DNA. The sample records 110,000 or so distinct CDR3 sequences, 35% of which are singletons. The ten largest clonotypes hold 27% of the sample. The CDR3 contains 12 residues, cysteine and phenylalanine counted. Just the 36-base CDR3 DNA is kept, in frame starting at base 1. The germline V gene yields SGHNT for CDR1 and YENEEA for CDR2. The junction shows trimming of 5 bases on V and 8 bases on J, plus 11 bases between the germline ends.

Sequenced input: blood, either unsorted or a sorted T cell fraction (not recorded which). The chain is encoded by TRBV11-3 joined to TRBJ2-3; the D element might be TRBD1 or TRBD2, as each aligns at 5 bases. This TCR came from a human donor who was either an allogeneic HSCT recipient or a stem cell or donor lymphocyte infusion donor (not recorded which). It is not recorded whose cells these are; they may come from a transplant donor. The nucleotide sequence reads as follows: TGTGCCAGCAGCGCGACGGGACCTACGCAGTATTTT. Translation gives CASSATGPTQYF.